A selection of T cell receptor beta chains follows, all from one sample in a study of glioma-infiltrating T cells after dendritic cell vaccination. Assay: immunoSEQ multiplex PCR; the TCRdb copy retains only in-frame clones and omits some. The sample carries over 90,000 clones, 81% recorded once. This sample comprised blood, obtained before dendritic cell vaccination. These receptors were obtained from a human donor with glioblastoma. CDR3s include the opening cysteine and the closing phenylalanine or tryptophan. Fields, in order: J gene, clone size, D gene, V gene, CDR3 length, CDR3 DNA, CDR3 protein. A D gene is named only where the DNA matches it firmly. Expanded clones are given a class, and other clones once, few, many or no size at all.

TRBJ2-3,NA,TRBD2,TRBV30,16,TGTGCCTGGAGTGACGGGACTAGCGGTTGGACAGATACGCAGTATTTT,CAWSDGTSGWTDTQYF
TRBJ2-5,many,TRBD1,TRBV6-5,15,TGTGCCAGCAGTTACTCGAGTGACAGGGGAGAGACCCAGTACTTC,CASSYSSDRGETQYF
TRBJ1-2,NA,TRBD1,TRBV7-2,15,TGTGCCAGCAGCAGAACAGGGGGCGGAAACTATGGCTACACCTTC,CASSRTGGGNYGYTF
TRBJ2-2,once,NA,TRBV5-6,15,TGTGCCAGCAGCCCCGGAACAGAGAACACCGGGGAGCTGTTTTTT,CASSPGTENTGELFF
TRBJ2-5,NA,TRBD2,TRBV7-9,17,TGTGCCAGCAGCTTACAGTCGTCTAGCCGGGGGGGAGAGACCCAGTACTTC,CASSLQSSSRGGETQYF
TRBJ1-2,NA,NA,TRBV19,13,TGTGCCAGTAGTATCCTCGCTAACTATGGCTACACCTTC,CASSILANYGYTF
TRBJ2-1,once,TRBD2,TRBV6-1,14,TGTGCCAGTCATATAGCGGGGGGTCCCAATGAGCAGTTCTTC,CASHIAGGPNEQFF
TRBJ1-2,NA,NA,TRBV10-1,14,TGCGCCAGCAGTGAAGCGGGCACGTCTGATGGCTACACCTTC,CASSEAGTSDGYTF
TRBJ1-5,NA,NA,TRBV7-2,14,TGTGCCAGCAGCTTACCCGGCACGGGTCAGCCCCAGCATTTT,CASSLPGTGQPQHF
TRBJ1-2,NA,NA,TRBV6-5,12,TGTGCCAGCAGCCCGGGAGGGTATGGCTACACCTTC,CASSPGGYGYTF
TRBJ1-1,NA,NA,TRBV6-1,13,TGTGCCAGCAGGCAGGTAAGGAACACTGAAGCTTTCTTT,CASRQVRNTEAFF
TRBJ2-3,NA,TRBD2,TRBV5-6,16,TGTGCCAGCAGGGAACTTTGGCGGGGGGCCACAGATACGCAGTATTTT,CASRELWRGATDTQYF
TRBJ1-1,NA,NA,TRBV19,15,TGTGCCAGTACAGAACTACGGTCGGGAGACACTGAAGCTTTCTTT,CASTELRSGDTEAFF
TRBJ2-7,NA,TRBD2,TRBV5-1,14,TGCGCCAGCAGCGAGGGCGTCGGGAGGGACGAGCAGTACTTC,CASSEGVGRDEQYF
TRBJ2-3,NA,NA,TRBV7-9,13,TGTGCCAGCAGCCCAGGGGGCACAGATACGCAGTATTTT,CASSPGGTDTQYF
TRBJ1-1,NA,NA,TRBV15,13,TGTGCCACCAGCGCAGGGTCTGTTGCTGAAGCTTTCTTT,CATSAGSVAEAFF
TRBJ2-7,NA,TRBD2,TRBV11-2,17,TGTGCCAGCAGCTTAGATCTTGGAAGCGGGGGATACTACGAGCAGTACTTC,CASSLDLGSGGYYEQYF
TRBJ1-2,NA,TRBD1,TRBV5-1,17,TGCGCCAGCAGCAGTAGACAGGGGGCTTTTTCTGGCTATGGCTACACCTTC,CASSSRQGAFSGYGYTF
TRBJ1-2,NA,TRBD1,TRBV6-4,15,TGTGCCAGCAGTCAGGGACAGGGCCTAAGCTATGGCTACACCTTC,CASSQGQGLSYGYTF
TRBJ2-3,NA,NA,TRBV20-1,10,TGCGGTGCTCTTACAGATACGCAGTATTTT,CGALTDTQYF
TRBJ2-7,NA,TRBD2,TRBV5-4,11,TGTGTCTTTGGGGGGGCCTACGAGCAGTACTTC,CVFGGAYEQYF
TRBJ1-1,NA,NA,TRBV19,14,TGTGCCAGTAGTCCCCAAGGGGTGAACACTGAAGCTTTCTTT,CASSPQGVNTEAFF
TRBJ2-3,NA,NA,TRBV5-1,18,TGCGCCAGCAGCTCTGGAAGGACAGACCTTACCTCCGGGGATACGCAGTATTTT,CASSSGRTDLTSGDTQYF
TRBJ1-2,NA,NA,TRBV7-2,13,TGTGCCAGCAGCTTAGACCGAGGGCTGGGCTACACCTTC,CASSLDRGLGYTF
TRBJ1-1,NA,NA,TRBV7-9,13,TGTGCCAGCAGCTTCGGGGGAGGTACTGAAGCTTTCTTT,CASSFGGGTEAFF
TRBJ1-4,NA,NA,TRBV4-1,16,TGCGCCAGCAGCCCACTAGGGGGGGCAGGTTTTGAAAAACTGTTTTTT,CASSPLGGAGFEKLFF
TRBJ2-1,NA,TRBD1,TRBV5-4,14,TGTGCCAGCAGCCGGACAGGGAGGAGGATCGGGCAGTTCTTC,CASSRTGRRIGQFF
TRBJ1-5,NA,TRBD1,TRBV2,14,TGTGCCAGCAGCGAACGGACAGGGAATCAGCCCCAGCATTTT,CASSERTGNQPQHF
TRBJ1-4,NA,NA,TRBV5-4,14,TGTGCCAGCAGCCTCGGGACTGGGTTTGAAAAACTGTTTTTT,CASSLGTGFEKLFF
TRBJ1-1,NA,NA,TRBV6-1,13,TGTGCCAGCTCAGGACCGAGCGGGGCTGAAGCTTTCTTT,CASSGPSGAEAFF
TRBJ1-2,NA,TRBD1,TRBV29-1,15,TGCAGCGTTGAACTTCAGGGGGCGCAGGGCTATGGCTACACCTTC,CSVELQGAQGYGYTF